The clone carrying this T cell receptor beta chain was found a few times. The entry originates in a study of T-cell reconstitution after alpha-beta-depleted transplantation in children. The TCRbeta library was prepared with unique molecular identifiers. From the PCR reads, TCRdb called clonotypes with MiXCR, one entry per CDR3 protein. Altogether approximately 980,000 distinct CDR3 sequences are present, less than 30% being singletons, with the ten largest covering roughly 27%. V lost 6 bases to trimming and J lost 9 bases; unmatched junction nucleotides: 14. Germline V gene lookup returns CDR1 KGHDR and CDR2 SFDVKD. The CDR3 spans 16 residues.

The sequencing here drew on PBMCs, mostly from graft donor cells, taken 360 days after TCRalphabeta/CD19-depleted stem cell transplant. This clonotype was obtained from a boy under three years old who had a stem cell transplant for SCID, so the T cells may come from the graft donor. This sequence joins TRBV24-1 and TRBJ2-1; 9 bases agree with TRBD1. CDR3 nucleotides: TGTGCCACCAGTCCAACTCCGGGACAGGGCCCAAGTGAGCAGTTCTTC. This gives the protein CATSPTPGQGPSEQFF.